These 31 T cell receptor beta chains were sequenced from one sample in a study of blood T cells in healthy people across ages. Sample-barcoded 5' priming and a J-beta primer mix drove a second PCR of roughly 7 to 11 cycles. TCRdb ran MiXCR on the 5' RACE reads and lists one entry per CDR3 protein. The data show 700,000 to 850,000 distinct CDR3 sequences, roughly 34% seen once. The sequencing input was blood. These receptors originate from a young man in good health.

The rearrangement uses TRBV7-9 and TRBJ2-1; D is tentatively TRBD1 or TRBD2 (7 bases each). Per germline, CDR1 SEHNR and CDR2 FQNEAQ (reference sequence). CDR3 length: 16 residues. V was cut by 5 bases and J by 0 bases, with 14 bases left in between. In DNA form, the CDR3 reads TGTGCCAGCAGCATCAGGGGGGGGACCTCCTACAATGAGCAGTTCTTC. Translated, it gives CASSIRGGTSYNEQFF.

CDR3 amino acids: CASSFQGGYTEAFF. The CDR3 nucleotides read TGTGCCAGCAGCTTTCAGGGCGGTTACACTGAAGCTTTCTTT. V gene TRBV5-6 combines with J gene TRBJ1-1; TRBD1 is a possible D gene (5 bases). Per the germline V gene, CDR1 is SGHDT and CDR2 is YYEEEE. Trimming pared 2 bases from V and 3 bases from J, leaving 11 bases between. This CDR3 comprises 14 residues.

The chain employs TRBV7-8 and TRBJ1-1; tentatively, D is TRBD1 (6 bases). The CDR3 has 16 residues. V was cut by 1 base and J by 6 bases, with 18 bases left in between. Germline CDR1 reads SGHVS; CDR2 reads FQNEAQ. CDR3 residues: CASSLVDSILGPEAFF. CDR3 bases: TGTGCCAGCAGCTTAGTGGACAGTATATTGGGGCCTGAAGCTTTCTTT.

This clonotype showed up just a few times. This sequence joins TRBV13 and TRBJ2-5; a possible D gene is TRBD2 (6 bases). In germline, CDR1 is PRHDT, CDR2 FYEKMQ (reference sequence). V was cut by 0 bases and J by 11 bases, with 13 bases left in between. The CDR3 covers 13 residues. The CDR3 protein is CASSLGLGGWQYF. CDR3 in DNA: TGTGCCAGCAGCTTAGGCTTGGGAGGATGGCAGTACTTC.

This clonotype showed up many times. J is TRBJ1-2 and V is TRBV5-6; D is ambiguous. The CDR3 loop spans 13 amino acids. Germline assignment: CDR1 SGHDT and CDR2 YYEEEE. Trimming took 1 base from V and 3 from J, leaving 7 bases between them. The chain's CDR3 is CASSLSDYYGYTF. CDR3 DNA: TGTGCCAGCAGCTTGTCAGATTACTATGGCTACACCTTC.

The rearrangement joins TRBV12-3 or TRBV12-4 to TRBJ1-6, with TRBD1 matching 10 bases. The CDR3 extends over 14 amino acids. V lost 4 bases to trimming and J lost 10 bases; unmatched junction nucleotides: 4. CDR3 nucleotides: TGTGCCAGCAGTTCCCGGGACAGGGGATCACCCCTCCACTTT. This translates into CASSSRDRGSPLHF.

This chain connects TRBV12-3 or TRBV12-4 to TRBJ2-1; D gene unclear. V lost 6 bases to trimming and J lost 1 base, with 13 bases between them. The CDR3 is made up of 15 amino acids. The CDR3 region is CASRTMSSSYNEQFF. In DNA form, the CDR3 reads TGTGCCAGCAGAACGATGAGTTCTTCCTACAATGAGCAGTTCTTC.

The chain employs TRBV10-3 and TRBJ1-1, with 11 bases aligning to TRBD1. This CDR3 spans 16 amino acids. Looked up from germline, CDR1 is ENHRY and CDR2 is SYGVKD. V gave up 6 bases and J gave up 0 bases; unmatched junction bases: 6. The CDR3 nucleotides are TGTGCCATCAGCGACGGGACAGGGGGAGTGAACACTGAAGCTTTCTTT. It is translated as CAISDGTGGVNTEAFF.

This rearrangement joins TRBV12-3 or TRBV12-4 to TRBJ2-2; D may be TRBD2 (5 bases). Trimming removed 2 bases from V and 3 bases from J, with 7 bases in between. The CDR3 is 14 residues long. The CDR3 sequence is CASSLRRDTGELFF. The CDR3 coding sequence is TGTGCCAGCAGTTTAAGGCGGGACACCGGGGAGCTGTTTTTT.

The chain combines TRBV6-5 with TRBJ1-5, with 9 bases aligning to TRBD1. Germline V lookup: CDR1 MNHEY, CDR2 SVGAGI. This CDR3 spans 13 amino acids. V lost 5 bases, J lost 5 bases, and 1 base stayed unmatched. Here the CDR3 DNA reads TGTGCCAGCAGTACAGGGGGCGATCAGCCCCAGCATTTT. It encodes CASSTGGDQPQHF.

The chain employs TRBV7-9 and TRBJ2-1; tentatively, D is TRBD2 (5 bases). Germline V lookup: CDR1 SEHNR, CDR2 FQNEAQ (reference sequence). V dropped 8 bases and J dropped 5 bases, with 13 bases sitting between them. This CDR3 comprises 13 residues. Here the CDR3 reads CASLRGFNNEQFF. The CDR3 bases are TGTGCCAGCTTACGGGGTTTCAACAATGAGCAGTTCTTC.

This chain uses TRBV6-5 with TRBJ2-7; D call uncertain. This CDR3 has 14 amino acids. Germline-derived CDR1 and CDR2 are MNHEY and SVGAGI. Trimming removed 0 bases from V and 0 bases from J, with 6 bases in between. The CDR3: CASSYSPSSYEQYF. CDR3 bases: TGTGCCAGCAGTTACTCCCCGAGCTCCTACGAGCAGTACTTC.

This clonotype has just a few counts. The gene calls are TRBV29-1 and TRBJ1-1; D is uncertain. Trimming removed 7 bases from V and 4 bases from J, with 10 bases in between. The germline gives CDR1 SQVTM, CDR2 ANQGSEA. The CDR3 spans 11 residues. CDR3 in amino acids: CSDLGITEAFF. CDR3 sequence (DNA): TGCAGCGACCTGGGGATCACTGAAGCTTTCTTT.

The rearrangement joins TRBV6-1 to TRBJ1-1; TRBD1 matches 7 bases. Unmatched junction bases numbered 10, after V lost 8 bases and J lost 7 bases. The CDR3 sequence is 13 residues long. The V gene's germline CDR1 is MNHNS and CDR2 SASEGT. The CDR3: CASCETGKVEAFF. In DNA, the CDR3 is TGTGCCAGCTGCGAGACAGGGAAGGTTGAAGCTTTCTTT.

Concerning this clonotype: One junction end does not reproduce the germline sequence, and a read error may be involved. This chain connects TRBV4-2 to TRBJ2-1; D possibly corresponds to TRBD1 (7 bases). The CDR3 covers 14 residues. Germline CDR1 and CDR2: LGHNA and YNFKEQ. CDR3 nucleotide sequence: TGTGCCGGCAGCCCAGGGGGGTATACCCATGAGCAGTTCTTC. Its translation is CAGSPGGYTHEQFF.

This clonotype was observed a single time. This clone may be a read error of a much larger clone one base away. The genes are TRBV12-3 or TRBV12-4 and TRBJ2-3, with 7 bases lining up with TRBD2. This CDR3 is 13 amino acids long. Trimming cost V 5 bases and J 6 bases; bases outside gene matches: 5. CDR3: CASSVGSGDTQYF. CDR3 bases: TGTGCCAGCAGTGTAGGTAGCGGGGATACGCAGTATTTT.

This clonotype was seen repeatedly, ten times or more. The chain links TRBV12-3 or TRBV12-4 to TRBJ2-1; TRBD2 is a possible D gene (5 bases). Deletions cut 6 bases from V and 12 bases from J, with 12 bases between. There are 11 residues in the CDR3. This chain's CDR3 is CASRTKTAQFF. The DNA of the CDR3 is TGTGCCAGCAGGACTAAAACGGCGCAGTTCTTC.

This clonotype showed up just a few times. This chain links TRBV7-2 with TRBJ2-7; D could derive from TRBD1 or TRBD2 (5 bases each). CDR1 is SGHTA and CDR2 is FQGNSA in the germline V gene. Trimming pared 0 bases from V and 7 bases from J, leaving 13 bases between. This CDR3 has 14 residues. The CDR3 DNA reads TGTGCCAGCAGCTTAGCCGGGACGGAAAATGAGCAGTACTTC. Translation gives CASSLAGTENEQYF.

The rearrangement links TRBV6-4 to TRBJ1-5, with TRBD1 matching 9 bases. The CDR3 loop spans 18 amino acids. Germline V CDR1 and CDR2: MRHNA, SNTAGT. The ends lost 5 bases at V and 0 bases at J; junction bases unmatched: 11. CDR3 region: CASSPPGQGIYSNQPQHF. The CDR3 DNA sequence: TGTGCCAGCAGTCCACCCGGACAGGGGATATATAGCAATCAGCCCCAGCATTTT.

The chain couples TRBV11-2 to TRBJ2-3; 9 bases line up with TRBD2. This CDR3 region has 14 residues. CDR1 and CDR2 from the germline V gene are SGHAT and FQNNGV. J lost 8 bases, V lost 3 bases, and 6 bases had no gene match. The CDR3 nucleotides are TGTGCCAGCAGCTTGGGCGGGGGGGCCCGTACGCAGTATTTT. Its protein is CASSLGGGARTQYF. The complete variable domain, with remaining parts taken from reference TRBV11-2 and TRBJ2-3, reads EAGVAQSPRYKIIEKRQSVAFWCNPISGHATLYWYQQILGQGPKLLIQFQNNGVVDDSQLPKDRFSAERLKGVDSTLKIQPAKLEDSAVYLCASSLGGGARTQYFGPGTRLTVL.

The rearrangement uses TRBV7-8 and TRBJ2-7, with 9 bases matching TRBD2. CDR1 and CDR2 (germline): SGHVS, FQNEAQ. The CDR3 length is 13 residues. V shed 8 bases and J 10 bases; nucleotides not matched to a gene: 12. The CDR3 sequence: CASGTGTSYTQYF. The CDR3 bases are TGTGCCAGCGGCACCGGGACTAGCTATACCCAGTACTTC.

This clonotype has more than one count but fewer than ten. The CDR3 nucleotides are TGCGCCAGCAGCTCCGGACAGGGAAGGAACTATGGCTACACCTTC. Its protein is CASSSGQGRNYGYTF. The chain is built from TRBV5-1 and TRBJ1-2; 8 nucleotides match TRBD1. The V gene end was trimmed by 3 bases and the J gene end by 2 bases; junction bases not matched to a gene: 6. CDR1 and CDR2 (germline): SGHRS, YFSETQ. CDR3 size: 15 residues.

The chain is built from TRBV20-1 and TRBJ1-2; 10 positions agree with TRBD1. The V and J ends lost 3 bases and 10 bases, in that order; junction bases with no gene match: 20. Per germline, CDR1 DFQATT and CDR2 SNEGSKA (reference sequence). The CDR3 spans 17 residues. The CDR3 here is CSASPRGQGIIGDDYTF. The CDR3 nucleotides are TGCAGTGCTAGTCCCCGGGGACAGGGGATCATCGGCGATGACTACACCTTC.

This clonotype was counted only a few times. The gene calls are TRBV12-3 or TRBV12-4 and TRBJ1-1; D gene ambiguous. Trimming removed 3 bases at V and 0 bases at J, with 17 bases between. The CDR3 spans 17 residues. The CDR3 region has the DNA TGTGCCAGCAGTTTCAGTGGGTTTGGGTCCTTGAACACTGAAGCTTTCTTT. Its protein is CASSFSGFGSLNTEAFF.

This clonotype came up once. V and J are TRBV6-5 and TRBJ2-7, with D possibly being TRBD1 (6 bases). Trimming removed 6 bases at V and 7 bases at J, with 19 bases between. CDR1 is MNHEY and CDR2 is SVGAGI in the germline V gene. This CDR3 contains 14 residues. The CDR3 reads CASRQGFSYNEQYF. The CDR3 DNA reads as TGTGCCAGCAGACAGGGATTTTCCTACAATGAGCAGTACTTC.

The table lists this clonotype with a few counts. The gene calls are TRBV4-3 and TRBJ1-2; D not resolved. V shed 4 bases and J shed 6 bases, with 12 bases lying between them. This CDR3 has 13 amino acids. Germline V gene sequence: CDR1 LGHNA, CDR2 YSLEER. CDR3 loop: CASSRSGQHGYTF. In DNA, the CDR3 is TGCGCCAGCAGCCGGAGTGGGCAACATGGCTACACCTTC.

The chain carries TRBV11-2 and TRBJ2-6; 10 bases line up with TRBD1. The germline CDR1 and CDR2 sequences are SGHAT and FQNNGV. This CDR3 is built from 20 residues. V dropped 4 bases and J dropped 0; count of bases not matched to a gene: 12. CDR3 in amino acids: CASSSRSGDRGPSGANVLTF. The DNA for the CDR3 is TGTGCCAGCAGCTCTAGATCGGGGGACAGGGGCCCCTCTGGGGCCAACGTCCTGACTTTC. Combining the CDR3 with reference TRBV11-2 and TRBJ2-6 gives the whole variable domain EAGVAQSPRYKIIEKRQSVAFWCNPISGHATLYWYQQILGQGPKLLIQFQNNGVVDDSQLPKDRFSAERLKGVDSTLKIQPAKLEDSAVYLCASSSRSGDRGPSGANVLTFGAGSRLTVL.

Comment on this clonotype: The junction differs from germline at one of its ends, possibly a read error. V is TRBV12-3 or TRBV12-4 and J is TRBJ2-3; 10 bases line up with TRBD1. The CDR3 has 16 amino acids. CDR3 sequence: CAGSLRDRGFPDTQYF. CDR3 in DNA: TGTGCCGGCAGTCTCCGGGACAGGGGATTCCCAGATACGCAGTATTTT.

Concerning this clonotype: A single base separates this from a much larger clone, so it may be a read error. The chain is built from TRBV12-3 or TRBV12-4 and TRBJ2-3; TRBD2 is a possible D gene (7 bases). The length of the CDR3 is 16 residues. V lost 5 bases, J lost 2 bases, and 17 bases lay in between. CDR3: CASSLLAGAITDTQYF. The DNA for the CDR3 is TGTGCCAGCAGTCTCCTTGCGGGGGCCATCACAGATACGCAGTATTTT.

This chain links TRBV27 with TRBJ2-1, with D perhaps TRBD2 (5 bases). The CDR3 is made up of 15 amino acids. CDR1 and CDR2 (germline): MNHEY, SMNVEV (reference sequence). Trimming removed 5 bases from V and 0 bases from J, with 11 bases in between. The CDR3 DNA sequence: TGTGCCAGCAGTCCAAAAGGGAGCTCCTACAATGAGCAGTTCTTC. It yields the protein CASSPKGSSYNEQFF.

This clonotype appeared a few times. The V gene is TRBV12-5, the J gene TRBJ2-5; D possibly corresponds to TRBD2 (6 bases). Germline V CDR1 and CDR2: LGHNT, FRNRAP. This CDR3 contains 15 residues. The V gene lost 2 bases and the J gene lost 2 bases, with 12 bases spanning the gap. This CDR3 reads CASGLLARSQETQYF. The CDR3, as DNA: TGTGCTAGTGGTTTGCTAGCGAGGAGTCAAGAGACCCAGTACTTC.